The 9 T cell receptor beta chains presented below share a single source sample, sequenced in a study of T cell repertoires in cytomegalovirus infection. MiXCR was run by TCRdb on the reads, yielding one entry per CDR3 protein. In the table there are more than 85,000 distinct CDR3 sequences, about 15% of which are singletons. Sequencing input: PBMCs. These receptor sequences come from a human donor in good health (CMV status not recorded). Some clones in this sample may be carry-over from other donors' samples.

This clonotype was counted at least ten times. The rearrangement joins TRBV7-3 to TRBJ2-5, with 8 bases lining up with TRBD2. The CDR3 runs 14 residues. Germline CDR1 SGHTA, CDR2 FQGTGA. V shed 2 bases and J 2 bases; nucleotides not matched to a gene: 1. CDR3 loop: CASSLGGGQETQYF. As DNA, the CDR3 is TGTGCCAGCAGCTTAGGCGGGGGGCAAGAGACCCAGTACTTC.

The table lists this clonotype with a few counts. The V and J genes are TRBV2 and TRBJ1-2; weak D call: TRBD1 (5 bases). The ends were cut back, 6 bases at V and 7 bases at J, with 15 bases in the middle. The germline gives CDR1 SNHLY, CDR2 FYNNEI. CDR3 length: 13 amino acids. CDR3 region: CASRVGEDGGYTF. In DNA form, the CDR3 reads TGTGCCAGCAGGGTAGGGGAGGACGGTGGCTACACCTTC.

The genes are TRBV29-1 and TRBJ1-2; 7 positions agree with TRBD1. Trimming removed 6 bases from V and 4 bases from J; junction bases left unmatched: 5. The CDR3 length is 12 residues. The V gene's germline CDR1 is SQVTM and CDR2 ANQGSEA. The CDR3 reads CSVPDRAYGYTF. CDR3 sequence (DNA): TGCAGCGTCCCTGACAGGGCCTATGGCTACACCTTC.

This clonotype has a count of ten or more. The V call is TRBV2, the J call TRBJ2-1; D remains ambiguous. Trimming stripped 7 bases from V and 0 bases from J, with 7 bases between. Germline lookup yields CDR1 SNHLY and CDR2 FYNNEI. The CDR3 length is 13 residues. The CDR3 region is CASKARSYNEQFF. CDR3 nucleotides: TGTGCCAGCAAGGCGCGCTCCTACAATGAGCAGTTCTTC.

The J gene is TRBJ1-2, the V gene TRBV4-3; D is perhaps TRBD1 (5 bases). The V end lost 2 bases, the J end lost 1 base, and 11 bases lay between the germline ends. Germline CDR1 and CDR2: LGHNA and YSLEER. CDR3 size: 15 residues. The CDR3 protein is CASSQQQAVNYGYTF. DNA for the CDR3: TGCGCCAGCAGCCAACAACAGGCCGTTAACTATGGCTACACCTTC.

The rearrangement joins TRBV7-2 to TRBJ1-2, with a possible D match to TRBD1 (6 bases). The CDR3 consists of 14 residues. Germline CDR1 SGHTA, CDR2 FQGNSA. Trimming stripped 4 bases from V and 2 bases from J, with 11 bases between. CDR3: CASSSGTMNYGYTF. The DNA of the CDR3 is TGTGCCAGCAGCTCCGGGACAATGAACTATGGCTACACCTTC.

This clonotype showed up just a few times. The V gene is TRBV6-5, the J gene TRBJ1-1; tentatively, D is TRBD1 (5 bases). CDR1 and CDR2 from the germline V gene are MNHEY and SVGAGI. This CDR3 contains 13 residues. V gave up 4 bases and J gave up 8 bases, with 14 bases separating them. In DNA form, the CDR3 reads TGTGCCAGCAGTTCCCGACAGTCCGGGGAAGCTTTCTTT. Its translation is CASSSRQSGEAFF.

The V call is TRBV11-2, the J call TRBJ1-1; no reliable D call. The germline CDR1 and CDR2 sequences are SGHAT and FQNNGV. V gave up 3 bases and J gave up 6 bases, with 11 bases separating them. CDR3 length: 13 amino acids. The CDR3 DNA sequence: TGTGCCAGCAGCTTTTCCCCGGGCGCTGAAGCTTTCTTT. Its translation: CASSFSPGAEAFF.

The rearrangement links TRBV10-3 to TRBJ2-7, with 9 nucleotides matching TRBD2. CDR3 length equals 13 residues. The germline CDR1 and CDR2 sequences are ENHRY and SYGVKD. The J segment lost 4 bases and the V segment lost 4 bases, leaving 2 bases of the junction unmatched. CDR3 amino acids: CAISGGGGYEQYF. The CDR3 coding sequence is TGTGCCATCAGTGGCGGGGGGGGGTACGAGCAGTACTTC.